These T cell receptor beta chains were read from a single sample in a study of cytomegalovirus exposure and HLA in healthy donors. Produced via immunoSEQ multiplex PCR; TCRdb's table is partial and in-frame only. The sample holds under 130,000 clones, 60% to 75% seen once. Material for sequencing was PBMCs. These receptors all come from a man aged 35 to 55 in good health and CMV-seropositive. Each CDR3 is given with its conserved first and last residue. A D gene is named only where the DNA matches it firmly. Clone size, where shown, is once, few, many, or a class for clones that have expanded.

CDR3	DNA	size	V	D	length	J
CASSPTEAGRSTDTQYF	TGTGCCAGCAGCCCAACCGAAGCGGGACGCAGCACAGATACGCAGTATTTT	few	TRBV7-9	TRBD2	17	TRBJ2-3
CASSSLTGYNEQFF	TGTGCCAGCAGCTCCCTGACAGGGTACAATGAGCAGTTCTTC	once	TRBV11-1	TRBD1	14	TRBJ2-1
CASSYHPGTSGSRYEQYF	TGTGCCAGCAGCTACCACCCGGGGACTAGCGGGAGTCGGTACGAGCAGTACTTC	NA	TRBV5-4	TRBD2	18	TRBJ2-7
CASSLGGVGDTEAFF	TGTGCCAGCAGTTTAGGAGGGGTAGGGGACACTGAAGCTTTCTTT	NA	TRBV27	NA	15	TRBJ1-1
CASSVVEASPDTQYF	TGTGCCAGCAGCGTAGTAGAGGCTAGCCCAGATACGCAGTATTTT	NA	TRBV9	NA	15	TRBJ2-3
CASSLDTGRSGNTIYF	TGTGCCAGCAGCTTAGATACAGGACGCTCTGGAAACACCATATATTTT	NA	TRBV7-8	NA	16	TRBJ1-3
CASSYSTGAGEKLFF	TGTGCCAGCAGTTACTCGACAGGGGCAGGAGAAAAACTGTTTTTT	once	TRBV6-5	TRBD1	15	TRBJ1-4
CASSSLRQGAYGYTF	TGTGCCAGCAGTTCACTGAGACAGGGTGCCTATGGCTACACCTTC	few	TRBV9	TRBD1	15	TRBJ1-2
CASSPRLAGDYEQYF	TGTGCCAGCAGTCCCAGACTAGCGGGAGACTACGAGCAGTACTTC	NA	TRBV28	TRBD2	15	TRBJ2-7
CASSYSSGHLTGELFF	TGTGCCAGCAGTTACTCGTCCGGACACCTCACCGGGGAGCTGTTTTTT	NA	TRBV6-5	NA	16	TRBJ2-2
CASIDRVANQPQHF	TGTGCCAGCATCGACAGGGTTGCAAATCAGCCCCAGCATTTT	NA	TRBV6-6	TRBD1	14	TRBJ1-5
CASSQGEGISNQPQHF	TGTGCCAGCAGCCAAGGGGAGGGGATTAGCAATCAGCCCCAGCATTTT	few	TRBV4-2	NA	16	TRBJ1-5
CATGGQPLDGYTF	TGTGCCACCGGGGGACAGCCCTTGGATGGCTACACCTTC	NA	TRBV10-3	TRBD1	13	TRBJ1-2
CASSQTSGTYNEQFF	TGTGCCAGCAGCCAGACTAGCGGGACCTACAATGAGCAGTTCTTC	once	TRBV9	TRBD2	15	TRBJ2-1